The entry below gives a single T cell receptor (beta chain) sequence along with its context. Participant age was roughly 18 to 100 years, and participants resided in approximately 24 US areas. The entry originates in a study of blood T cell repertoires in COVID-19. About the research overall: COVID-19 samples collected from the United States, Italy and Spain covered acute and convalescent phases.

Some clones are missing from TCRdb's copy, which holds only in-frame ones; the method was immunoSEQ multiplex PCR. The sample has 50,000 to 65,000 clones; 72% are singletons. The sequence was obtained from a woman aged 55-75 years who had been exposed to COVID-19. Sequenced input: PBMCs or T cells enriched from blood (not recorded which).

This CDR3 reads CASSEQGARNYGYTF. The DNA of the CDR3 is TGTGCCAGCAGCGAACAGGGGGCGCGCAACTATGGCTACACCTTC. The chain is built from TRBV2 and TRBJ1-2, with 9 bases fitting TRBD1. CDR1 SNHLY and CDR2 FYNNEI come from the germline V gene. Trimming removed 6 bases from V and 2 bases from J; junction bases left unmatched: 7. This CDR3 has 15 amino acids.